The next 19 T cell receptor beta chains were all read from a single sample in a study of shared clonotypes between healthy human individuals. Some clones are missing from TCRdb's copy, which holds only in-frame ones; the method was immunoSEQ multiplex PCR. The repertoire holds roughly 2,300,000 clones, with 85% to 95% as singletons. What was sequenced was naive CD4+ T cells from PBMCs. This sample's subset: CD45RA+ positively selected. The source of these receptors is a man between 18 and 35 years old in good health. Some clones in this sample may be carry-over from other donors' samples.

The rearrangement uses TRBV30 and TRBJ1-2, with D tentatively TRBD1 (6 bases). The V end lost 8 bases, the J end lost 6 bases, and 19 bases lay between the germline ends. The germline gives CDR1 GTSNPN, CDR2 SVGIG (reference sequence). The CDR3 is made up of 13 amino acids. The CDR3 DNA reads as TGTGCCCGAAAAGACAGGTCGGTGGATGGCTACACCTTC. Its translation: CARKDRSVDGYTF.

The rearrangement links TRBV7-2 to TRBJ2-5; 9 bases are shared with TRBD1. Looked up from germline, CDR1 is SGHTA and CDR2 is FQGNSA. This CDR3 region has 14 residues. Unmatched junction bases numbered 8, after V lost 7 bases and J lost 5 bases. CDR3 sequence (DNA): TGTGCCAGCACCTCTGGCGGGACAGGGGAGACCCAGTACTTC. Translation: CASTSGGTGETQYF.

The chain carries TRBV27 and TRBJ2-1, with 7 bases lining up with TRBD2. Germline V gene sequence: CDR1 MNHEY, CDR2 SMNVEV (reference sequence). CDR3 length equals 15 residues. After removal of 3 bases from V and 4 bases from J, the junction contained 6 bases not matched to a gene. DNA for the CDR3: TGTGCCAGCAGTTTCCGCGGGGACTATTACAATGAGCAGTTCTTC. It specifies CASSFRGDYYNEQFF.

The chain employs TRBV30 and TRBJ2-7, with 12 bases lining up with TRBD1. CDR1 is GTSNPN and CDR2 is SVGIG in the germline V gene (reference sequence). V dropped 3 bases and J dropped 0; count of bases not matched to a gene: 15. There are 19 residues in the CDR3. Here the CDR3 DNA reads TGTGCCTGGAGCAGGCTCCGGGACAGGGGGCGAATGATCTCCTACGAGCAGTACTTC. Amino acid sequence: CAWSRLRDRGRMISYEQYF.

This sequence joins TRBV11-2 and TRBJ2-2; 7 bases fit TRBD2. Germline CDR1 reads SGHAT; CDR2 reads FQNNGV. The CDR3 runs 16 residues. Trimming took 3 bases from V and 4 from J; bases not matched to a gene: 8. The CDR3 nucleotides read TGTGCCAGCAGCTTTATGGCGGGGGTCCCCACCGGGGAGCTGTTTTTT. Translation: CASSFMAGVPTGELFF.

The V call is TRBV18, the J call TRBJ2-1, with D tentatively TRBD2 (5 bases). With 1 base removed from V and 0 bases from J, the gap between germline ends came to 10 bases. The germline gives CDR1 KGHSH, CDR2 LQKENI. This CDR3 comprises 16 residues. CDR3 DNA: TGTGCCAGCTCACCACTCCCCGGGAACTCCTACAATGAGCAGTTCTTC. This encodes CASSPLPGNSYNEQFF.

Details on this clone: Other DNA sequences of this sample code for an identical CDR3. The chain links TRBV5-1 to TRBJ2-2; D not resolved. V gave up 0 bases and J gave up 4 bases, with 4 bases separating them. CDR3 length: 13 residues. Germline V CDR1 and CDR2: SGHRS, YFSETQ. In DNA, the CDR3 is TGCGCCAGCAGCTTGGAGCTCACCGGGGAGCTGTTTTTT. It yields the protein CASSLELTGELFF.

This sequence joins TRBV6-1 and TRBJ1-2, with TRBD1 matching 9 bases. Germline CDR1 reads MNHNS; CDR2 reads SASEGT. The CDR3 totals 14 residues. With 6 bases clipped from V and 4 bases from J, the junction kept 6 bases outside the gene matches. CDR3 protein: CASRGQGGSYGYTF. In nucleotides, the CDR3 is TGTGCCAGCAGGGGACAGGGAGGGTCCTATGGCTACACCTTC.

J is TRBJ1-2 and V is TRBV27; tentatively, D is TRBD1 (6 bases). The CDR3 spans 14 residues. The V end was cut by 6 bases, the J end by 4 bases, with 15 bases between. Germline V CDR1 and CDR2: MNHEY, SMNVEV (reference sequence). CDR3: CASRRPGGGYGYTF. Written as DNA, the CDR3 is TGTGCCAGCAGACGCCCGGGGGGCGGCTATGGCTACACCTTC.

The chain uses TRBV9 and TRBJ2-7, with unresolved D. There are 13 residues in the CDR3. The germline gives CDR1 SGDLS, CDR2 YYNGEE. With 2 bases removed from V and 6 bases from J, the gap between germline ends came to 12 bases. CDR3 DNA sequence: TGTGCCAGCAGCGTTAATGGGGATTTCGAGCAGTACTTC. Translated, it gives CASSVNGDFEQYF.

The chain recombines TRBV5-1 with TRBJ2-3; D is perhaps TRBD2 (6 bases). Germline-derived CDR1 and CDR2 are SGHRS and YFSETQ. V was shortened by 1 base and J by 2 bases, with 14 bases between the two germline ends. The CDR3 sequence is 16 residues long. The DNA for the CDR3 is TGCGCCAGCAGCTTGTTTGGCGGGGCGTTCACAGATACGCAGTATTTT. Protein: CASSLFGGAFTDTQYF.

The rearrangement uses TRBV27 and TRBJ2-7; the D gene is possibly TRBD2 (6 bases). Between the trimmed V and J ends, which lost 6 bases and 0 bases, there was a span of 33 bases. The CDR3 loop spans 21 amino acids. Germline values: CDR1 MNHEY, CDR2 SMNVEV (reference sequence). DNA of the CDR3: TGTGCCAGCAGCGCGGGATTGGGGCGGACGGCTCTAAGGAGAAGCTCCTACGAGCAGTACTTC. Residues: CASSAGLGRTALRRSSYEQYF.

CDR3 sequence reads: CASSYDTSRNIQYF. The CDR3 region has the DNA TGTGCCAGCAGTTACGACACTTCTAGAAACATTCAGTACTTC. The chain recombines TRBV6-6 with TRBJ2-4; D gene uncertain. Germline V gene data show CDR1 as MNHNY and CDR2 as SVGAGI (reference sequence). CDR3 length: 14 residues. V lost 2 bases and J lost 6, with 11 bases in between.

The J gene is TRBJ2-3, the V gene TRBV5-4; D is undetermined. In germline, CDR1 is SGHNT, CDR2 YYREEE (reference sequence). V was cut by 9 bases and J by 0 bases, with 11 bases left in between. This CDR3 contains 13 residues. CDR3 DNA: TGTGCCACCACCGGTACTAGCACAGATACGCAGTATTTT. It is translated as CATTGTSTDTQYF.

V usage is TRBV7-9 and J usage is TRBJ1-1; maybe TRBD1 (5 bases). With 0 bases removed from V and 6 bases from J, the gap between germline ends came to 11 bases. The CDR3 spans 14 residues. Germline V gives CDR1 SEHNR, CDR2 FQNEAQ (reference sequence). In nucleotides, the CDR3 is TGTGCCAGCAGCTTAGCTTTGGCAGGGCCTGAAGCTTTCTTT. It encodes CASSLALAGPEAFF.

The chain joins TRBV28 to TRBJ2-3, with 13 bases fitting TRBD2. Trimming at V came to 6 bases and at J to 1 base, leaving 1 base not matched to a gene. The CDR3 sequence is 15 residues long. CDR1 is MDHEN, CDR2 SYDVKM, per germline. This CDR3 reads CASRGTSGGTDTQYF. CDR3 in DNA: TGTGCCAGCAGGGGGACTAGCGGGGGCACAGATACGCAGTATTTT.

DNA for the CDR3: TGTGCCAGCAGTTTACGTGGGACAAGCAATCAGCCCCAGCATTTT. This sequence encodes CASSLRGTSNQPQHF. This rearrangement joins TRBV28 to TRBJ1-5; TRBD1 might be the D (6 bases). V was trimmed by 2 bases and J by 1 base, leaving 9 bases between them. This CDR3 contains 15 residues. CDR1 and CDR2 (germline): MDHEN, SYDVKM.

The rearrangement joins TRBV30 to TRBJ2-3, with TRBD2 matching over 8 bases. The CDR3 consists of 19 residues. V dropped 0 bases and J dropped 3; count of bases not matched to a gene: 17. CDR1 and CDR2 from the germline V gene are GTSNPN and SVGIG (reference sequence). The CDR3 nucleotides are TGTGCCTGGAGTGTAAACAGGGTTTTGGCGGGAGGTTGGACAGATACGCAGTATTTT. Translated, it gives CAWSVNRVLAGGWTDTQYF. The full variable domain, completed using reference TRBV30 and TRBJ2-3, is SQTIHQWPATLVQPVGSPLSLECTVEGTSNPNLYWYRQAAGRGLQLLFYSVGIGQISSEVPQNLSASRPQDRQFILSSKKLLLSDSGFYLCAWSVNRVLAGGWTDTQYFGPGTRLTVL.

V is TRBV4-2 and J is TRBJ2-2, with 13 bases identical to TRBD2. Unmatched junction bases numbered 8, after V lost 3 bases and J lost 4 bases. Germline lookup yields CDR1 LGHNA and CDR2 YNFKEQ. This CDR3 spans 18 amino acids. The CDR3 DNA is TGTGCCAGCAGCCACCCCCGACTAGCGGGAGGAGGCACCGGGGAGCTGTTTTTT. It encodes CASSHPRLAGGGTGELFF.